The 9 T cell receptor beta chains listed next were all sequenced from one sample in a study of lymphopenia after photon versus proton radiotherapy (dated by TCRdb to between 2018 and 2021). Libraries were prepared through the immunoSEQ multiplex PCR assay. TCRdb's version of the immuneACCESS table is confined to in-frame rearrangements and falls short of the full clone set. An unresolved V gene accounts for under half of the shortfall where checked; the remainder is of unknown origin. For this sample there are tens of thousands of clones; 86% appear just once. The ten top clones hold about 9.3% of the sample. Here the sequenced sample was peripheral blood, taken from a patient treated with proton-based radiotherapy. The receptors were sampled from a woman between 65 and 79 years old with pancreatic cancer. Some clones in this sample may be carry-over from other donors' samples.

This rearrangement joins TRBV28 to TRBJ1-5; possibly TRBD1 for D (5 bases). The CDR3 contains 15 residues. CDR1 is MDHEN, CDR2 SYDVKM, per germline. The ends were cut back, 5 bases at V and 6 bases at J, with 17 bases in the middle. The CDR3 loop is CASSPRDGVAQPQHF. The CDR3 coding sequence is TGTGCCAGCAGTCCGAGGGACGGAGTGGCTCAGCCCCAGCATTTT.

A word on this clone: Compared with germline, one end of the junction differs, possibly owing to a read error. This chain uses TRBV7-7 with TRBJ2-1; perhaps TRBD1 as D (5 bases). The germline CDR1 and CDR2 sequences are SSHAT and FNYEAQ (reference sequence). This CDR3 contains 15 residues. The CDR3 region has the DNA TGTGCTAGCAGCTTATCGACAGAACTATACAATGAGCAGTTCTTC. Protein: CASSLSTELYNEQFF.

The gene calls are TRBV28 and TRBJ1-5; 10 bases are a match to TRBD1. From germline, CDR1 is MDHEN and CDR2 SYDVKM. CDR3 length: 14 residues. The V segment lost 3 bases and the J segment 6 bases; nucleotides outside the gene matches: 2. The CDR3, as DNA: TGTGCCAGCAGTTTGACAGGGGGCATTCAGCCCCAGCATTTT. Translated, it gives CASSLTGGIQPQHF.

This clone was seen only a few times. J is TRBJ1-6 and V is TRBV19; D gene uncertain. Germline V gene data show CDR1 as LNHDA and CDR2 as SQIVND (reference sequence). There are 15 residues in the CDR3. Trimming removed 3 bases at V and 10 bases at J, with 16 bases between. The CDR3 here is CASSMGQARSSPLHF. The CDR3, as DNA: TGTGCCAGTAGTATGGGCCAGGCCCGAAGCTCACCCCTCCACTTT.

The chain employs TRBV7-2 and TRBJ1-3; no firm D call. This CDR3 has 13 amino acids. The V gene's germline CDR1 is SGHTA and CDR2 FQGNSA. V was pared by 5 bases and J by 4 bases, with 9 bases between. CDR3 coding DNA: TGTGCCAGCAGCCCTGACATCGGAAACACCATATATTTT. It codes for CASSPDIGNTIYF.

This clone has only one observation. This chain uses TRBV6-6 with TRBJ1-4; TRBD1 aligns across 7 bases. Losses at the gene ends were 8 bases for V and 5 bases for J; bases not matched to a gene: 8. The CDR3 has 14 residues. Looked up from germline, CDR1 is MNHNY and CDR2 is SVGAGI (reference sequence). The CDR3 loop reads CASWMGQTNEKLFF. The CDR3 DNA is TGTGCCAGCTGGATGGGACAGACGAATGAAAAACTGTTTTTT.

Notes on this clone: This CDR3 is also generated by other DNA sequences in the sample. V is TRBV2 and J is TRBJ1-1, with TRBD1 matching 7 bases. Looked up from germline, CDR1 is SNHLY and CDR2 is FYNNEI. The V and J ends lost 4 bases and 1 base, in that order; junction bases with no gene match: 3. The CDR3 sequence is 14 residues long. CDR3 amino acids: CASSGQGSNTEAFF. The CDR3, as DNA: TGTGCCAGCAGTGGACAGGGATCGAACACTGAAGCTTTCTTT.

The J gene is TRBJ2-1, the V gene TRBV7-2; possibly TRBD2 for D (6 bases). V was shortened by 6 bases and J by 5 bases, with 14 bases between the two germline ends. The CDR3 is 14 residues long. Germline V lookup: CDR1 SGHTA, CDR2 FQGNSA. The CDR3 is CASSKRSGDNEQFF. For the CDR3, the DNA is TGTGCCAGCAGTAAACGATCGGGGGACAATGAGCAGTTCTTC.

The chain combines TRBV6-5 with TRBJ2-2; no clear D gene. CDR3 size: 15 residues. CDR1 is MNHEY and CDR2 is SVGAGI in the germline V gene. Trimming shortened V by 2 bases and J by 4 bases, and 11 bases separated the two germline ends. The CDR3 DNA reads as TGTGCCAGCAGTTACAAGGGCGGAAGCACCGGGGAGCTGTTTTTT. This gives the protein CASSYKGGSTGELFF.